A selection of T cell receptor beta chains follows, all from one sample in a study of radiation and T cells in renal cell carcinoma. Profiling relied on immunoSEQ multiplex PCR, and the TCRdb table lists in-frame clones only, not all of them. The sample has 20,000 to 25,000 clones; roughly 80% are singletons. The material sequenced was blood, taken from a patient whose treatment included radiotherapy and nephrectomy. The receptor source for this set is a man between 60 and 70 years old with renal cell carcinoma. Each CDR3 is given with its conserved first and last residue. Each record gives: V gene, J gene, D gene, clone size, CDR3 protein, CDR3 DNA. D genes are given only for firm matches. Part of the rows lack a size; the others show once, few, many or a class for expanded clones.

V gene: TRBV5-4; J gene: TRBJ2-3; D gene: TRBD2; clone size: NA; CDR3 protein: CASSLGRGAGGPADTQYF; CDR3 DNA: TGTGCCAGCAGCTTGGGGCGTGGAGCGGGAGGGCCGGCGGATACGCAGTATTTT
V gene: TRBV5-1; J gene: TRBJ1-2; D gene: TRBD1; clone size: NA; CDR3 protein: CASSLGGQGIIYGYTF; CDR3 DNA: TGCGCCAGCAGCTTGGGGGGACAGGGTATTATCTATGGCTACACCTTC
V gene: TRBV7-2; J gene: TRBJ2-7; D gene: NA; clone size: NA; CDR3 protein: CASSSAPGGSYEQYF; CDR3 DNA: TGTGCCAGCAGCTCCGCCCCTGGGGGGTCCTACGAGCAGTACTTC
V gene: TRBV27; J gene: TRBJ1-1; D gene: NA; clone size: NA; CDR3 protein: CASSLRGGLGYTEAFF; CDR3 DNA: TGTGCCAGCAGTCTCCGCGGGGGGTTGGGGTACACTGAAGCTTTCTTT
V gene: TRBV1; J gene: TRBJ2-7; D gene: NA; clone size: NA; CDR3 protein: CTSSQVPRTLACEQYF; CDR3 DNA: TGCACCAGCAGCCAAGTCCCCCGGACGCTAGCGTGTGAGCAGTACTTC
V gene: TRBV29-1; J gene: TRBJ1-1; D gene: NA; clone size: few; CDR3 protein: CSAAPQNTEAFF; CDR3 DNA: TGCAGCGCTGCCCCCCAGAACACTGAAGCTTTCTTT
V gene: TRBV27; J gene: TRBJ2-7; D gene: NA; clone size: large; CDR3 protein: CASSPGAGTYEQYF; CDR3 DNA: TGTGCCAGCAGCCCCGGGGCCGGAACCTACGAGCAGTACTTC
V gene: TRBV19; J gene: TRBJ1-4; D gene: NA; clone size: NA; CDR3 protein: CASSGIRKDPLGEKLFF; CDR3 DNA: TGTGCCAGTAGTGGCATAAGAAAGGATCCCCTAGGTGAAAAACTGTTTTTT
V gene: TRBV28; J gene: TRBJ2-1; D gene: TRBD2; clone size: NA; CDR3 protein: CASNPIAGLHNEQFF; CDR3 DNA: TGTGCCAGCAACCCTATAGCGGGACTACACAATGAGCAGTTCTTC
V gene: TRBV5-1; J gene: TRBJ2-7; D gene: NA; clone size: NA; CDR3 protein: CASSLMLISYEQYF; CDR3 DNA: TGCGCCAGCAGCTTGATGCTGATCTCCTACGAGCAGTACTTC
V gene: TRBV18; J gene: TRBJ1-2; D gene: NA; clone size: NA; CDR3 protein: CASSPPGVLDGYTF; CDR3 DNA: TGTGCCAGCTCACCTCCAGGGGTATTGGATGGCTACACCTTC
V gene: TRBV2; J gene: TRBJ2-1; D gene: TRBD1; clone size: NA; CDR3 protein: CASSKRQGAEQFF; CDR3 DNA: TGTGCCAGCAGTAAAAGACAGGGGGCAGAGCAGTTCTTC
V gene: TRBV7-8; J gene: TRBJ2-5; D gene: TRBD1; clone size: NA; CDR3 protein: CASSQRQGVETQYF; CDR3 DNA: TGTGCCAGCAGCCAGAGACAGGGTGTGGAGACCCAGTACTTC
V gene: TRBV7-6; J gene: TRBJ2-1; D gene: TRBD2; clone size: NA; CDR3 protein: CASSKTSGGEDEQFF; CDR3 DNA: TGTGCCAGCAGCAAGACTAGCGGGGGAGAGGATGAGCAGTTCTTC
V gene: TRBV5-8; J gene: TRBJ2-5; D gene: TRBD2; clone size: NA; CDR3 protein: CASSLFGGSGTETQYF; CDR3 DNA: TGTGCCAGCAGCTTGTTTGGCGGGAGTGGGACTGAGACCCAGTACTTC
V gene: TRBV7-2; J gene: TRBJ2-3; D gene: NA; clone size: once; CDR3 protein: CASSLLGGTAGSTDTQYF; CDR3 DNA: TGTGCCAGCAGCTTATTGGGAGGTACTGCGGGATCCACAGATACGCAGTATTTT
V gene: TRBV4-1; J gene: TRBJ1-2; D gene: NA; clone size: NA; CDR3 protein: CASTQIFRGSPTRNGYTF; CDR3 DNA: TGCGCCAGCACCCAAATCTTTAGGGGCTCCCCTACGAGGAATGGCTACACCTTC
V gene: TRBV23-1; J gene: TRBJ2-4; D gene: NA; clone size: NA; CDR3 protein: CASTLAKNIQYF; CDR3 DNA: TGCGCCAGCACACTAGCCAAAAACATTCAGTACTTC
V gene: TRBV18; J gene: TRBJ2-7; D gene: TRBD2; clone size: few; CDR3 protein: CASSPSAGGYEQYF; CDR3 DNA: TGTGCCAGCTCACCATCAGCGGGAGGGTACGAGCAGTACTTC
V gene: TRBV30; J gene: TRBJ2-7; D gene: TRBD2; clone size: NA; CDR3 protein: CAWLGLAGVGEQYF; CDR3 DNA: TGTGCCTGGCTGGGACTAGCGGGAGTAGGGGAGCAGTACTTC
V gene: TRBV5-1; J gene: TRBJ2-1; D gene: NA; clone size: once; CDR3 protein: CASSLGGPPANEQFF; CDR3 DNA: TGCGCCAGCAGCTTGGGGGGCCCCCCTGCAAATGAGCAGTTCTTC
V gene: TRBV7-2; J gene: TRBJ1-2; D gene: NA; clone size: NA; CDR3 protein: CASSTLNYGYTF; CDR3 DNA: TGTGCCAGCAGCACACTAAACTATGGCTACACCTTC
V gene: TRBV7-2; J gene: TRBJ2-1; D gene: NA; clone size: NA; CDR3 protein: CASSSFGNNEQFF; CDR3 DNA: TGTGCCAGCAGCTCATTCGGGAACAATGAGCAGTTCTTC
V gene: TRBV7-9; J gene: TRBJ1-3; D gene: TRBD1; clone size: few; CDR3 protein: CASSPRQGDLSGNTIYF; CDR3 DNA: TGTGCCAGCAGCCCGCGACAGGGGGATCTCTCTGGAAACACCATATATTTT
V gene: TRBV5-5; J gene: TRBJ2-3; D gene: TRBD2; clone size: few; CDR3 protein: CASSSGGNTDTQYF; CDR3 DNA: TGTGCCAGCAGCTCGGGGGGGAACACAGATACGCAGTATTTT
V gene: TRBV18; J gene: TRBJ1-5; D gene: TRBD1; clone size: NA; CDR3 protein: CASSGTGNQPQHF; CDR3 DNA: TGTGCCAGCTCAGGGACAGGGAATCAGCCCCAGCATTTT
V gene: TRBV30; J gene: TRBJ1-5; D gene: NA; clone size: NA; CDR3 protein: CAWSVLGWSQPQHF; CDR3 DNA: TGTGCCTGGAGTGTTCTGGGGTGGTCTCAGCCCCAGCATTTT
V gene: TRBV29-1; J gene: TRBJ2-1; D gene: TRBD2; clone size: NA; CDR3 protein: CSVPGLAGILYNEQFF; CDR3 DNA: TGCAGCGTTCCTGGACTAGCGGGAATCTTATACAATGAGCAGTTCTTC
V gene: TRBV18; J gene: TRBJ2-7; D gene: NA; clone size: few; CDR3 protein: CASSYRDGEQYF; CDR3 DNA: TGTGCCAGCTCGTACAGGGACGGGGAGCAGTACTTC
V gene: TRBV10-3; J gene: TRBJ2-3; D gene: NA; clone size: NA; CDR3 protein: CAISEGGPSTDTQYF; CDR3 DNA: TGTGCCATCAGTGAGGGTGGGCCTAGCACAGATACGCAGTATTTT
V gene: TRBV25-1; J gene: TRBJ2-7; D gene: NA; clone size: NA; CDR3 protein: CASSWAGNEQYF; CDR3 DNA: TGTGCCAGCAGTTGGGCAGGGAACGAGCAGTACTTC
V gene: TRBV14; J gene: TRBJ2-7; D gene: NA; clone size: NA; CDR3 protein: CASSLIGGHYEQYF; CDR3 DNA: TGTGCCAGCAGCCTAATCGGGGGCCACTACGAGCAGTACTTC
V gene: TRBV25-1; J gene: TRBJ1-5; D gene: NA; clone size: NA; CDR3 protein: CASSEFQVNQPQHF; CDR3 DNA: TGTGCCAGCAGTGAATTTCAGGTCAATCAGCCCCAGCATTTT
V gene: TRBV5-1; J gene: TRBJ1-4; D gene: TRBD1; clone size: NA; CDR3 protein: CASSLGGTGRSPNEKLFF; CDR3 DNA: TGCGCCAGCAGCTTGGGAGGGACAGGGAGGAGTCCGAATGAAAAACTGTTTTTT
V gene: TRBV18; J gene: TRBJ2-6; D gene: NA; clone size: few; CDR3 protein: CASSHSGANVLTF; CDR3 DNA: TGTGCCAGCTCACATTCTGGGGCCAACGTCCTGACTTTC
V gene: TRBV7-6; J gene: TRBJ2-5; D gene: TRBD2; clone size: NA; CDR3 protein: CASSLTSGTWSETQYF; CDR3 DNA: TGTGCCAGCAGCTTGACTAGCGGGACCTGGTCAGAGACCCAGTACTTC
V gene: TRBV29-1; J gene: TRBJ2-1; D gene: NA; clone size: NA; CDR3 protein: CSVEDLSAVINNEQFF; CDR3 DNA: TGCAGCGTTGAAGATCTTAGCGCGGTCATAAACAATGAGCAGTTCTTC
V gene: TRBV25-1; J gene: TRBJ2-1; D gene: NA; clone size: NA; CDR3 protein: CASIADNEQFF; CDR3 DNA: TGTGCCAGCATCGCGGACAATGAGCAGTTCTTC
V gene: TRBV21-1; J gene: TRBJ2-1; D gene: NA; clone size: NA; CDR3 protein: CASIHAAGPYNEQFF; CDR3 DNA: TGTGCCAGCATCCATGCGGCAGGGCCCTACAATGAGCAGTTCTTC
V gene: TRBV7-2; J gene: TRBJ2-7; D gene: NA; clone size: NA; CDR3 protein: CASSLVQTEQYF; CDR3 DNA: TGTGCCAGCAGCTTAGTACAGACGGAGCAGTACTTC